One and the same sample provided the 30 T cell receptor beta chains below, sequenced in a study of identical twins. In TCRdb, the 5' RACE reads were re-called with MiXCR into one record per CDR3 protein. The sample lists 1.5 million to 2 million distinct CDR3 sequences; about 31% were seen once. The sequenced material came from cord blood. These receptors came from a newborn girl in good health.

This chain joins TRBV4-2 and TRBJ2-1, with 7 bases matching TRBD2. The CDR3 runs to 15 residues. Trimming took 0 bases from V and 10 from J; bases not matched to a gene: 9. Looked up from germline, CDR1 is LGHNA and CDR2 is YNFKEQ. The CDR3 nucleotides read TGTGCCAGCAGCCAAGATTGGGACTACTCCTACGAGCAGTTCTTC. This sequence encodes CASSQDWDYSYEQFF.

The V gene is TRBV9, the J gene TRBJ2-1; D possibly corresponds to TRBD2 (6 bases). In germline, CDR1 is SGDLS, CDR2 YYNGEE. Deletions cut 0 bases from V and 7 bases from J, with 11 bases between. CDR3 length: 14 amino acids. The CDR3 spells CASSVAGSQNEQFF. In DNA form, the CDR3 reads TGTGCCAGCAGCGTAGCCGGGAGCCAGAATGAGCAGTTCTTC.

This clonotype was counted only a few times. The chain carries TRBV29-1 and TRBJ2-6; no definite D call. In germline, CDR1 is SQVTM, CDR2 ANQGSEA. Deletions cut 2 bases from V and 0 bases from J, with 5 bases between. The CDR3 is 14 residues long. The CDR3 nucleotides are TGCAGCGTTGAACTTTTCTCTGGGGCCAACGTCCTGACTTTC. It specifies CSVELFSGANVLTF.

Many counts were recorded for this clonotype. The V and J genes are TRBV20-1 and TRBJ2-3; D possibly corresponds to TRBD2 (7 bases). V dropped 5 bases and J dropped 3 bases, with 12 bases sitting between them. Germline CDR1 reads DFQATT; CDR2 reads SNEGSKA (reference sequence). The CDR3 covers 13 residues. CDR3 sequence (DNA): TGCAGTGCTTCTCGGGGGGCGACAGATACGCAGTATTTT. It specifies CSASRGATDTQYF.

The chain combines TRBV7-9 with TRBJ1-2, with TRBD1 matching over 7 bases. This CDR3 comprises 14 residues. Germline V CDR1 and CDR2: SEHNR, FQNEAQ (reference sequence). V lost 8 bases to trimming and J lost 5 bases; unmatched junction nucleotides: 11. The CDR3 spells CASLAHRGGYGYTF. The CDR3 DNA sequence: TGTGCCAGCTTAGCCCACAGGGGTGGGTATGGCTACACCTTC.

The chain joins TRBV24-1 to TRBJ1-1; unclear D gene. The CDR3 has 14 amino acids. V lost 3 bases and J 4 bases, leaving 11 bases between the germline ends. Germline CDR1 is KGHDR and CDR2 is SFDVKD. Here the CDR3 reads CATSDERVRTEAFF. Written as DNA, the CDR3 is TGTGCCACCAGTGATGAGAGGGTGCGCACTGAAGCTTTCTTT.

DNA for the CDR3: TGTGCCAGCAGCCAAGATTATTGGGATACGCAGTATTTT. Translated: CASSQDYWDTQYF. This chain uses TRBV4-2 with TRBJ2-3; D call uncertain. Trimming pared 0 bases from V and 6 bases from J, leaving 7 bases between. CDR3 length equals 13 residues. CDR1 and CDR2 (germline): LGHNA, YNFKEQ.

The chain combines TRBV12-3 or TRBV12-4 with TRBJ2-1; 8 bases are shared with TRBD1. Unmatched junction bases numbered 6, after V lost 7 bases and J lost 10 bases. The CDR3 is 12 amino acids. CDR3 coding DNA: TGTGCCAGCAATCCTTCAGGGGGCGAGCAGTTCTTC. This encodes CASNPSGGEQFF.

The chain uses TRBV15 and TRBJ1-1, with D possibly TRBD1 on 5 matching bases. Germline V gene sequence: CDR1 LNHNV, CDR2 YYDKDF (reference sequence). This CDR3 comprises 16 residues. V lost 0 bases to trimming and J lost 4 bases, with 15 bases between them. The CDR3 DNA reads TGTGCCACCAGCAGAGATCGCAGGGATGGGAGCACTGAAGCTTTCTTT. It translates to CATSRDRRDGSTEAFF. The full variable domain, with the rest looked up from reference TRBV15 and TRBJ1-1, is DAMVIQNPRYQVTQFGKPVTLSCSQTLNHNVMYWYQQKSSQAPKLLFHYYDKDFNNEADTPDNFQSRRPNTSFCFLDIRSPGLGDTAMYLCATSRDRRDGSTEAFFGQGTRLTVV.

The rearrangement links TRBV27 to TRBJ1-1; D is possibly TRBD1 (6 bases). The V end lost 3 bases, the J end lost 1 base, and 12 bases lay between the germline ends. Germline assignment: CDR1 MNHEY and CDR2 SMNVEV (reference sequence). CDR3 length: 15 residues. The CDR3 DNA sequence: TGTGCCAGCAGTTTTGGGACACAGGGGAACACTGAAGCTTTCTTT. This sequence encodes CASSFGTQGNTEAFF.

This clonotype has only a few counts. The chain uses TRBV6-5 and TRBJ2-4; 7 bases fit TRBD1. This CDR3 is built from 19 residues. The ends lost 0 bases at V and 0 bases at J; junction bases unmatched: 11. Looked up from germline, CDR1 is MNHEY and CDR2 is SVGAGI. The CDR3 nucleotides are TGTGCCAGCAGTTACTCGATACCCGGACAGGTTATAGCCAAAAACATTCAGTACTTC. This translates into CASSYSIPGQVIAKNIQYF.

This chain uses TRBV20-1 with TRBJ2-3, with TRBD2 matching over 7 bases. Per the germline V gene, CDR1 is DFQATT and CDR2 is SNEGSKA (reference sequence). This CDR3 is built from 20 residues. V shed 8 bases and J 2 bases; nucleotides not matched to a gene: 28. The chain's CDR3 is CSPSKWLADSTKRFTDTQYF. CDR3 sequence (DNA): TGCAGTCCATCTAAGTGGCTAGCGGACTCCACAAAACGCTTCACAGATACGCAGTATTTT.

This chain uses TRBV20-1 with TRBJ2-5; 15 nucleotides agree with TRBD2. Germline V gives CDR1 DFQATT, CDR2 SNEGSKA (reference sequence). The CDR3 is made up of 16 amino acids. Trimming cost V 8 bases and J 11 bases; bases outside gene matches: 18. The CDR3 nucleotides read TGCAGTAACCTCGAGGGACTAGCGGGAGGAGACAATGAGCAGTACTTC. This gives the protein CSNLEGLAGGDNEQYF.

To note about this clonotype: A much larger clone lies one base from this, so it may be a read error. The V call is TRBV24-1, the J call TRBJ2-1; TRBD2 matches 8 bases. The V gene's germline CDR1 is KGHDR and CDR2 SFDVKD. This CDR3 has 14 residues. Trimming at V came to 0 bases and at J to 9 bases, leaving 3 bases not matched to a gene. The CDR3 sequence: CATSDLRTSSEQFF. The CDR3 region has the DNA TGTGCCACCAGTGATTTGCGGACTAGCAGTGAGCAGTTCTTC.

The chain links TRBV27 to TRBJ2-3; no clear D gene. Germline assignment: CDR1 MNHEY and CDR2 SMNVEV (reference sequence). Trimming removed 4 bases from V and 4 bases from J, with 12 bases in between. This CDR3 region has 14 residues. As DNA, the CDR3 is TGTGCCAGCAGTTCCCTCGCGGTCCCAGATACGCAGTATTTT. Translation: CASSSLAVPDTQYF.

This chain connects TRBV5-1 to TRBJ2-5; 9 positions match TRBD2. V shed 3 bases, J shed 4 bases, and the junction held 16 bases outside the gene matches. Germline CDR1 SGHRS, CDR2 YFSETQ. The CDR3 is 18 amino acids. CDR3 in amino acids: CASSSSGTSSLKGETQYF. The CDR3 coding sequence is TGCGCCAGCAGCTCGAGCGGGACTAGCTCCTTGAAGGGAGAGACCCAGTACTTC.

The sample holds a few counts of this clonotype. This sequence joins TRBV27 and TRBJ2-5; 8 bases agree with TRBD2. With 3 bases clipped from V and 11 bases from J, the junction kept 11 bases outside the gene matches. The CDR3 has 14 amino acids. The V gene's germline CDR1 is MNHEY and CDR2 SMNVEV (reference sequence). The chain's CDR3 is CASSFRGGYNEQYF. The CDR3 DNA reads TGTGCCAGCAGTTTCCGGGGGGGCTACAATGAGCAGTACTTC.

The rearrangement links TRBV7-8 to TRBJ2-1; 13 bases are a match to TRBD2. This CDR3 is built from 18 residues. Trimming cost V 8 bases and J 0 bases; bases outside gene matches: 10. Germline V lookup: CDR1 SGHVS, CDR2 FQNEAQ. In DNA, the CDR3 is TGTGCCAGCCGGGGGTCGACTAGCGGGAGGAGCTCCTACAATGAGCAGTTCTTC. Encoded protein: CASRGSTSGRSSYNEQFF.

This chain uses TRBV5-1 with TRBJ2-3; D is perhaps TRBD1 (6 bases). The CDR3 has 19 amino acids. Trimming cost V 0 bases and J 0 bases, with 20 bases left between them. CDR1 is SGHRS and CDR2 is YFSETQ in the germline V gene. The CDR3 DNA reads as TGCGCCAGCAGCTTGGGCAAGCGACAGGACCCCTTAAGCACAGATACGCAGTATTTT. Protein: CASSLGKRQDPLSTDTQYF.

The chain is built from TRBV9 and TRBJ2-1; the match to TRBD2 covers 11 bases. Germline values: CDR1 SGDLS, CDR2 YYNGEE. CDR3 size: 15 residues. After removal of 0 bases from V and 10 bases from J, the junction contained 6 bases not matched to a gene. The chain's CDR3 is CASSVVAGGPKEQFF. In DNA form, the CDR3 reads TGTGCCAGCAGCGTAGTAGCGGGGGGGCCGAAGGAGCAGTTCTTC. Combining the CDR3 with reference TRBV9 and TRBJ2-1 gives the whole variable domain DSGVTQTPKHLITATGQRVTLRCSPRSGDLSVYWYQQSLDQGLQFLIQYYNGEERAKGNILERFSAQQFPDLHSELNLSSLELGDSALYFCASSVVAGGPKEQFFGPGTRLTVL.

This clonotype was observed at least ten times. V gene TRBV28 combines with J gene TRBJ2-3; 9 nucleotides line up with TRBD2. V lost 6 bases to trimming and J lost 1 base; unmatched junction nucleotides: 5. The germline V gene encodes CDR1 MDHEN and CDR2 SYDVKM. The CDR3 sequence is 15 residues long. DNA for the CDR3: TGTGCCAGCAGGGACGAGCGGGAGGGCACAGATACGCAGTATTTT. Translation gives CASRDEREGTDTQYF. Full variable domain (rest looked up from reference TRBV28 and TRBJ2-3): DVKVTQSSRYLVKRTGEKVFLECVQDMDHENMFWYRQDPGLGLRLIYFSYDVKMKEKGDIPEGYSVSREKKERFSLILESASTNQTSMYLCASRDEREGTDTQYFGPGTRLTVL.

Turning to this clonotype: Since a much larger clone is just one base distant, this may be a read error. This chain connects TRBV21-1 to TRBJ2-1; the DNA was not compared with TRBD1, the D call given in the table. TRBV21-1 is classified as a pseudogene. The CDR3 sequence is 14 residues long. CDR3 residues: CASNRDRSSYEQFF. The DNA for the CDR3 is TGTGCCAGCAACAGGGACAGGAGCTCCTACGAGCAGTTCTTC.

The CDR3 reads CASSYSSGRPPDTQYF. The CDR3 nucleotides read TGTGCCAGCAGTTACTCTAGCGGGAGACCCCCAGATACGCAGTATTTT. This rearrangement joins TRBV6-5 to TRBJ2-3, with 9 bases that match TRBD2. Germline-derived CDR1 and CDR2 are MNHEY and SVGAGI. Trimming cost V 0 bases and J 4 bases; bases outside gene matches: 5. The CDR3 spans 16 residues.

This clonotype was found many times. This sequence joins TRBV10-3 and TRBJ2-7, with D possibly being TRBD1 (6 bases). This CDR3 has 13 amino acids. Per germline, CDR1 ENHRY and CDR2 SYGVKD. Deletions cut 2 bases from V and 6 bases from J, with 11 bases between. The chain's CDR3 is CAISEQQGREQYF. Written as DNA, the CDR3 is TGTGCCATCAGTGAGCAACAGGGACGCGAGCAGTACTTC.

The chain combines TRBV2 with TRBJ2-1; D uncertain. The CDR3 is 16 amino acids. V was shortened by 0 bases and J by 4 bases, with 13 bases between the two germline ends. Germline lookup yields CDR1 SNHLY and CDR2 FYNNEI. CDR3 protein: CASSEAYYRKYNEQFF. The CDR3 coding sequence is TGTGCCAGCAGTGAAGCGTACTACCGCAAATACAATGAGCAGTTCTTC.

The table lists this clonotype with a few counts. The chain carries TRBV6-2 or TRBV6-3 and TRBJ2-3; 12 positions match TRBD2. V lost 5 bases to trimming and J lost 2 bases; unmatched junction nucleotides: 8. The CDR3 consists of 17 residues. Germline V gene lookup returns CDR1 MNHEY and CDR2 SVGEGT. This CDR3 is CASSLRLAGAYTDTQYF. The CDR3 DNA follows: TGTGCCAGCAGTCTCAGACTAGCGGGGGCCTACACAGATACGCAGTATTTT.

Remarks on this clonotype: This may arise from a read error, as a much more abundant clone is one base away. V and J are TRBV20-1 and TRBJ2-1; D is undetermined. CDR1 is DFQATT, CDR2 SNEGSKA, per germline (reference sequence). CDR3 size: 11 residues. V lost 0 bases to trimming and J lost 14 bases, with 11 bases between them. This CDR3 reads CSARDRERKFF. Here the CDR3 DNA reads TGCAGTGCTAGAGATCGAGAGAGGAAGTTCTTC.

Many counts were recorded for this clonotype. A much more abundant neighbour one base away suggests this may be a read error. V and J are TRBV11-3 and TRBJ1-2; no clear D gene. Trimming pared 3 bases from V and 3 bases from J, leaving 2 bases between. The CDR3 length is 11 residues. Germline loops: CDR1 SGHNT, CDR2 YENEEA. CDR3 loop: CASSFHYGYTF. Here the CDR3 DNA reads TGTGCCAGCAGCTTTCACTATGGCTACACCTTC.

In regard to this clonotype: Compared with germline, one end of the junction differs, possibly owing to a read error. The V call is TRBV7-2, the J call TRBJ2-1; TRBD2 agrees at 11 bases. The CDR3 covers 15 residues. Germline CDR1 SGHTA, CDR2 FQGNSA. The CDR3 nucleotides are TGTGCCAGCAGGATGGGACTAGCGGTCTACAATGAGCGGTTCTTC. It specifies CASRMGLAVYNERFF.

The rearrangement uses TRBV4-2 and TRBJ2-1; 9 bases are shared with TRBD2. After removal of 1 base from V and 6 bases from J, the junction contained 13 bases not matched to a gene. Germline CDR1 reads LGHNA; CDR2 reads YNFKEQ. The CDR3 is 18 amino acids. The CDR3 sequence is CASSQVAGGLEARNEQFF. The CDR3 bases are TGTGCCAGCAGCCAAGTGGCGGGAGGGCTTGAGGCCCGCAATGAGCAGTTCTTC.